This entry features one T cell receptor (beta chain) sequence. This sample was included in a study of cytomegalovirus exposure and HLA in healthy donors. Vbeta (60) and Jbeta (13) primers were used in the PCR. This table comes from immunoSEQ multiplex PCR, and its TCRdb copy is limited to in-frame clones, with some not included. Of approximately 220,000 clones in the sample, 83% were seen once. Sequenced sample: PBMCs. The clonotype originates from a girl between 5 and 17 years old in good health and CMV-seronegative.

CDR3 DNA sequence: TGCGCCAGCAATCCCGGGACTAGCGGGAAGTATGAGCAGTTCTTC. This sequence encodes CASNPGTSGKYEQFF. J is TRBJ2-1 and V is TRBV5-1; 13 bases fit TRBD2. V gave up 6 bases and J gave up 8 bases; unmatched junction bases: 8. This CDR3 contains 15 residues. The germline gives CDR1 SGHRS, CDR2 YFSETQ.